Below are 21 T cell receptor beta chains sequenced from a single sample in a study of CD8 T cells in ankylosing spondylitis. TCRdb independently ran MiXCR on the 5' RACE reads; one entry per CDR3 protein. Of some 130,000 distinct CDR3 sequences in the sample, roughly 7.7% were seen once. Sequencing input: synovial fluid, either unsorted or a sorted T cell fraction (not recorded which). The receptor source for this set is a male donor with ankylosing spondylitis.

Ten or more counts support this clonotype. This rearrangement joins TRBV9 to TRBJ1-2, with a possible D match to TRBD1 (6 bases). Trimming stripped 0 bases from V and 2 bases from J, with 11 bases between. Per the germline V gene, CDR1 is SGDLS and CDR2 is YYNGEE. The CDR3 runs to 15 residues. The CDR3 here is CASSVGRQGNYGYTF. In DNA form, the CDR3 reads TGTGCCAGCAGCGTAGGTCGGCAGGGGAACTATGGCTACACCTTC.

This clonotype was seen a handful of times. This chain connects TRBV6-1 to TRBJ2-2, with D unclear. The V and J ends lost 8 bases and 6 bases respectively, with 16 bases between them. The germline V gene encodes CDR1 MNHNS and CDR2 SASEGT. This CDR3 comprises 14 residues. The CDR3 bases are TGTGCCAGCGAAGGGTTTGCAGGCGCCGGGGAGCTGTTTTTT. It encodes CASEGFAGAGELFF.

This clonotype was found many times. The gene calls are TRBV9 and TRBJ1-3; possible D gene TRBD1, 6 bases. The CDR3 totals 17 residues. The V gene lost 0 bases and the J gene lost 2 bases, with 15 bases spanning the gap. Per germline, CDR1 SGDLS and CDR2 YYNGEE. CDR3 nucleotide sequence: TGTGCCAGCAGCGTAGTCAGCAGCCGGGGGCCTGGAAACACCATATATTTT. Translating gives CASSVVSSRGPGNTIYF.

J is TRBJ1-5 and V is TRBV12-3 or TRBV12-4; 7 bases match TRBD1. Germline trimming cut 4 bases from V and 1 base from J; bases unmatched to any gene: 10. The length of the CDR3 is 17 residues. For the CDR3, the DNA is TGTGCCAGCAGTTCGGGGCTTACAGGGGTGAGCAATCAGCCCCAGCATTTT. Translating it yields CASSSGLTGVSNQPQHF.

At least ten counts were recorded for this clonotype. The chain recombines TRBV5-1 with TRBJ1-6; 8 bases align to TRBD1. The V gene's germline CDR1 is SGHRS and CDR2 YFSETQ. V was clipped by 4 bases and J by 8 bases; unmatched bases: 8. The CDR3 is 15 amino acids. CDR3 residues: CASSETPGGHSPLHF. In DNA form, the CDR3 reads TGCGCCAGCAGCGAAACCCCAGGGGGCCATTCACCCCTCCACTTT.

CDR3 residues: CASSYPGGNEKLFF. CDR3 nucleotides: TGTGCCAGCAGTTATCCGGGGGGAAATGAAAAACTGTTTTTT. The chain combines TRBV6-2 or TRBV6-3 with TRBJ1-4, with D perhaps matching TRBD1 (5 bases). V dropped 3 bases and J dropped 5 bases, with 10 bases sitting between them. CDR1 MNHEY and CDR2 SVGEGT come from the germline V gene. CDR3 length equals 14 residues.

This clonotype showed up many times. The chain joins TRBV20-1 to TRBJ2-3; D gene unclear. V was trimmed by 5 bases and J by 8 bases, leaving 17 bases between them. The CDR3 is 13 amino acids. Germline CDR1 reads DFQATT; CDR2 reads SNEGSKA (reference sequence). CDR3 amino acids: CSASPYYSPTQYF. CDR3 in DNA: TGCAGTGCTTCACCTTACTACTCCCCTACGCAGTATTTT.

This rearrangement joins TRBV20-1 to TRBJ1-1; D unresolved. V was clipped by 3 bases and J by 3 bases, with 11 bases between them. The CDR3 spans 13 residues. The germline V gene has CDR1 DFQATT and CDR2 SNEGSKA (reference sequence). The CDR3 DNA reads as TGCAGTGCTAGGGCGGATATGGACACTGAAGCTTTCTTT. This gives the protein CSARADMDTEAFF.

This clonotype was detected only a few times. The chain recombines TRBV5-1 with TRBJ2-2; D could derive from TRBD1 or TRBD2 (5 bases each). Germline V gene lookup returns CDR1 SGHRS and CDR2 YFSETQ. The CDR3 sequence is 18 residues long. V lost 3 bases to trimming and J lost 4 bases, with 22 bases between them. CDR3 coding DNA: TGCGCCAGCAGCTCGACAGTACTCGGGACCTTGGGCACCGGGGAGCTGTTTTTT. Protein sequence: CASSSTVLGTLGTGELFF.

This clonotype was observed many times. The chain carries TRBV3-1 and TRBJ1-2; no firm D call. CDR1 and CDR2 (germline): LGHDT, YNNKEL (reference sequence). This CDR3 spans 15 amino acids. Trimming took off 4 bases at V and 8 bases at J, with 20 bases between the two ends. Here the CDR3 reads CASSPRPYWGVGYTF. The DNA for the CDR3 is TGTGCCAGCAGCCCTCGGCCCTACTGGGGAGTAGGCTACACCTTC.

This clonotype was found a few times. CDR3 nucleotides: TGCGCCAGCAGCTTGGAATGGCAGAAAGAGACCCAGTACTTC. This sequence encodes CASSLEWQKETQYF. The chain has TRBV5-1 and TRBJ2-5; D remains ambiguous. The V end lost 0 bases, the J end lost 3 bases, and 9 bases lay between the germline ends. This CDR3 comprises 14 residues. From germline, CDR1 is SGHRS and CDR2 YFSETQ. The variable domain in full, with the rest retrieved from reference TRBV5-1 and TRBJ2-5, is KAGVTQTPRYLIKTRGQQVTLSCSPISGHRSVSWYQQTPGQGLQFLFEYFSETQRNKGNFPGRFSGRQFSNSRSEMNVSTLELGDSALYLCASSLEWQKETQYFGPGTRLLVL.

This chain connects TRBV5-1 to TRBJ2-7, with TRBD1 as a possible D gene (6 bases). V was pared by 1 base and J by 6 bases, with 11 bases between. The germline V gene encodes CDR1 SGHRS and CDR2 YFSETQ. This CDR3 spans 13 amino acids. The CDR3 region is CASSLWTAGEQYF. DNA for the CDR3: TGCGCCAGCAGCTTGTGGACAGCAGGCGAGCAGTACTTC.

About this clonotype: A junction boundary mismatches the germline segment, possibly from a read error. The V call is TRBV24-1, the J call TRBJ2-1, with a possible D match to TRBD2 (5 bases). Looked up from germline, CDR1 is KGHDR and CDR2 is SFDVKD. The CDR3 is 13 amino acids. The CDR3 loop is CGTSGLSPNEQFF. The CDR3 DNA sequence: TGTGGCACCAGCGGACTCTCCCCCAATGAGCAGTTCTTC.

This chain uses TRBV27 with TRBJ2-7; TRBD2 matches at 12 bases. The CDR3 extends over 16 amino acids. Trimming at V came to 0 bases and at J to 2 bases, leaving 2 bases not matched to a gene. Germline V lookup: CDR1 MNHEY, CDR2 SMNVEV (reference sequence). The CDR3 nucleotides are TGTGCCAGCAGTTTATCCCTAGCGGGAGGGCCCTACGAGCAGTACTTC. Translated: CASSLSLAGGPYEQYF.

This clonotype occurred many times. The gene calls are TRBV29-1 and TRBJ1-3, with a tentative D call TRBD1 (5 bases). V was shortened by 7 bases and J by 0 bases, with 10 bases between the two germline ends. CDR3 length: 13 residues. Germline loops: CDR1 SQVTM, CDR2 ANQGSEA. The CDR3 region has the DNA TGCAGCGCGGACAACTACTCTGGAAACACCATATATTTT. As protein: CSADNYSGNTIYF.

For this clonotype: At one of its ends the junction is not consistent with the germline gene, which may arise from a read error. The chain is built from TRBV7-7 and TRBJ2-2; D unclear. The length of the CDR3 is 13 residues. Germline assignment: CDR1 SSHAT and CDR2 FNYEAQ (reference sequence). The CDR3, as DNA: TGTGCTAGCAGCTTAGAGCACGGCTCGGAGCTGTTTTTT. Protein product: CASSLEHGSELFF. The whole variable domain, remainder taken from reference TRBV7-7 and TRBJ2-2, is GAGVSQSPRYKVTKRGQDVTLRCDPISSHATLYWYQQALGQGPEFLTYFNYEAQPDKSGLPSDRFSAERPEGSISTLTIQRTEQRDSAMYRCASSLEHGSELFFGEGSRLTVL.

This chain uses TRBV7-2 with TRBJ2-1; 12 bases map to TRBD2. The CDR3 extends over 16 amino acids. The V gene end was trimmed by 4 bases and the J gene end by 7 bases; junction bases not matched to a gene: 8. Per germline, CDR1 SGHTA and CDR2 FQGNSA. The CDR3 is CASSSQLAGGTNEQFF. The CDR3 nucleotides read TGTGCCAGCAGCTCGCAGCTAGCGGGAGGGACGAATGAGCAGTTCTTC.

This clonotype was detected ten times or more. J is TRBJ2-5 and V is TRBV5-1; the D is unclear. Germline V CDR1 and CDR2: SGHRS, YFSETQ. With 0 bases removed from V and 0 bases from J, the gap between germline ends came to 6 bases. The length of the CDR3 is 14 residues. The CDR3 protein is CASSLAGNQETQYF. CDR3 nucleotides: TGCGCCAGCAGCTTGGCAGGAAACCAAGAGACCCAGTACTTC.

This clonotype was observed at least ten times. V is TRBV6-1 and J is TRBJ2-7, with 7 nucleotides matching TRBD1. Germline V gene lookup returns CDR1 MNHNS and CDR2 SASEGT. J lost 2 bases, V lost 7 bases, and 5 bases had no gene match. This CDR3 comprises 13 residues. Here the CDR3 DNA reads TGTGCCAGCACCAGGACAGGCACCTACGAGCAGTACTTC. Protein sequence: CASTRTGTYEQYF.

In this sample, this clonotype turned up many times. The rearrangement links TRBV12-3 or TRBV12-4 to TRBJ1-1; TRBD1 might be the D (5 bases). The CDR3 sequence is 15 residues long. Trimming shortened V by 4 bases and J by 5 bases, and 17 bases separated the two germline ends. The CDR3 here is CASSSGRVVRTEAFF. The CDR3 DNA reads TGTGCCAGCAGTTCGGGCAGGGTAGTTCGAACTGAAGCTTTCTTT.

V usage is TRBV7-9 and J usage is TRBJ1-1; D is unclear. The CDR3 sequence is 14 residues long. Germline V gene sequence: CDR1 SEHNR, CDR2 FQNEAQ (reference sequence). V gave up 5 bases and J gave up 1 base, with 11 bases separating them. DNA of the CDR3: TGTGCCAGCAGCCCTTCGGGCCCGAACACTGAAGCTTTCTTT. Translation gives CASSPSGPNTEAFF.